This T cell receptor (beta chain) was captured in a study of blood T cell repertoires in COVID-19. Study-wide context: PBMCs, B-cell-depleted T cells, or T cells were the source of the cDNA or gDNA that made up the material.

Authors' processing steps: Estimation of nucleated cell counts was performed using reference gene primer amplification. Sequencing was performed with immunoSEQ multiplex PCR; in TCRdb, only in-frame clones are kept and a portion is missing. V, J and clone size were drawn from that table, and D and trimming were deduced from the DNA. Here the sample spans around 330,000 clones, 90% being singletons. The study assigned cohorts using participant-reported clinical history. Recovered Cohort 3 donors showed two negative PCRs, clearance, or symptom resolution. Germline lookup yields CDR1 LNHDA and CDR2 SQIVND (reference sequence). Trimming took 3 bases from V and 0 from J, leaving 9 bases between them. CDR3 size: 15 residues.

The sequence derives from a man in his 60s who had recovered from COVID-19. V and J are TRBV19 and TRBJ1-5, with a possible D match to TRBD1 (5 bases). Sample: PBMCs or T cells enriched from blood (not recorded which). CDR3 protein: CASSIGAYSNQPQHF. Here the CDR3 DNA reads TGTGCCAGTAGTATTGGGGCGTATAGCAATCAGCCCCAGCATTTT.